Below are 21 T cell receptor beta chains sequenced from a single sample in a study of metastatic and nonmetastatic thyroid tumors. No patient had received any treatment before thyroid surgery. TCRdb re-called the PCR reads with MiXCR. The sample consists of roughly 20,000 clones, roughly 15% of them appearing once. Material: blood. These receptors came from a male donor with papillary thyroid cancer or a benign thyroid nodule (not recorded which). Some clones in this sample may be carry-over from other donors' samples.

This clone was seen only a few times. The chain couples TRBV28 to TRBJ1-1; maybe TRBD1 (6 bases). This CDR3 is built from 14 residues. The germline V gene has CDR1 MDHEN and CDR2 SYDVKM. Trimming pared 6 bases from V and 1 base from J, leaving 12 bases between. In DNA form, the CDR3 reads TGTGCCAGCAGACTTCCGGGACAGAACACTGAAGCTTTCTTT. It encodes CASRLPGQNTEAFF.

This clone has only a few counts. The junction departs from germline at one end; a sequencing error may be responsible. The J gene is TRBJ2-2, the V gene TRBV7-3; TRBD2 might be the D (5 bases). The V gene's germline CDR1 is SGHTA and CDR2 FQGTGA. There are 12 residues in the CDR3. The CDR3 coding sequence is TGTGCCAGCGGCTCCGACACCGGGGAGCTGTTCTTT. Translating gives CASGSDTGELFF. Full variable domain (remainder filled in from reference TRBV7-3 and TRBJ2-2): GAGVSQTPSNKVTEKGKYVELRCDPISGHTALYWYRQSLGQGPEFLIYFQGTGAADDSGLPNDRFFAVRPEGSVSTLKIQRTERGDSAVYLCASGSDTGELFFGEGSRLTVL.

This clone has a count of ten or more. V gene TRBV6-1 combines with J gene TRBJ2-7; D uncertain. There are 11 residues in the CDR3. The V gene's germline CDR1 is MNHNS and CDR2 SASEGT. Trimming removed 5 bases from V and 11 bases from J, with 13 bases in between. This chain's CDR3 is CASSSKRVKYF. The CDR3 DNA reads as TGTGCCAGCAGTTCGAAACGGGTCAAGTACTTC.

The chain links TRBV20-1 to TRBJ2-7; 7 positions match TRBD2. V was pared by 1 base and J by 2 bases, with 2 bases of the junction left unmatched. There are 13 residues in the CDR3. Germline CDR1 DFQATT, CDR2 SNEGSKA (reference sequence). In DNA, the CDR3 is TGCAGTGCTAGAGTGCGGGAGCCCTACGAGCAGTACTTC. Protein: CSARVREPYEQYF.

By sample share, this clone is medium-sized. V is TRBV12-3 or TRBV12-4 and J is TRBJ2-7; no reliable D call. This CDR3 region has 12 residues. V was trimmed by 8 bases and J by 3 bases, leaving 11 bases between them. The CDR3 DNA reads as TGTGCCAGCGCGAGGAAAAACTACGAGCAGTACTTC. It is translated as CASARKNYEQYF.

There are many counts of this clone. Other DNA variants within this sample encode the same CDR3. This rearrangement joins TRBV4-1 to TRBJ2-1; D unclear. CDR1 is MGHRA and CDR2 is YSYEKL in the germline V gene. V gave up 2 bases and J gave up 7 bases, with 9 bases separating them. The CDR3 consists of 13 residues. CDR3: CASSQWGSNEQFF. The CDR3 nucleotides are TGCGCCAGCAGCCAATGGGGTTCGAATGAGCAGTTCTTC.

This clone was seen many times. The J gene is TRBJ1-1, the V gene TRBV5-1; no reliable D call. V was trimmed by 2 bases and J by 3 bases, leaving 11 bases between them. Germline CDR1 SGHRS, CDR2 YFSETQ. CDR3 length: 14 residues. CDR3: CASSFVGKDTEAFF. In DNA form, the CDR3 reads TGCGCCAGCAGCTTTGTCGGGAAGGACACTGAAGCTTTCTTT.

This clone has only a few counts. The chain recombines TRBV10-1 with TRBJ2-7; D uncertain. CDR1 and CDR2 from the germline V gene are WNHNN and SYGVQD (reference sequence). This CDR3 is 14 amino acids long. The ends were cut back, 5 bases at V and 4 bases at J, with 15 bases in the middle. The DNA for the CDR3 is TGCGCCAGCAGTAACTTTGGAACCGGTTACGAGCAGTACTTC. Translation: CASSNFGTGYEQYF.

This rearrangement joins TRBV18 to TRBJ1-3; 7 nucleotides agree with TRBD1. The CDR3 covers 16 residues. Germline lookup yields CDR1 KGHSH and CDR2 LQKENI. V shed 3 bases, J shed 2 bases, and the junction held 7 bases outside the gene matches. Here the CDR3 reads CASSPQGGIPGNTIYF. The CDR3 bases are TGTGCCAGCTCACCCCAGGGGGGTATCCCTGGAAACACCATATATTTT.

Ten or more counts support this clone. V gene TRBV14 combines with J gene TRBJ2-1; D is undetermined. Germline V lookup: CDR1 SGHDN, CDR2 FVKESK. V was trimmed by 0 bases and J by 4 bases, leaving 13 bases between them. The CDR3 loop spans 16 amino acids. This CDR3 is CASSQDGPRKYNEQFF. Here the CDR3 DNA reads TGTGCCAGCAGCCAAGATGGCCCAAGAAAATACAATGAGCAGTTCTTC.

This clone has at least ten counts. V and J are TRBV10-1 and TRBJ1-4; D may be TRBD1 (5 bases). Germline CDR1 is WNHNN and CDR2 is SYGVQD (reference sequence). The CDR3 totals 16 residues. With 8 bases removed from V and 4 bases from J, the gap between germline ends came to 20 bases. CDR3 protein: CASYQVREGNNEKLFF. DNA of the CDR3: TGCGCCAGCTATCAGGTCCGGGAGGGGAATAATGAAAAACTGTTTTTT.

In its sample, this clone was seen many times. CDR3 in amino acids: CATSDSGFDTGELFF. The CDR3 DNA is TGTGCCACCAGTGATTCCGGGTTCGACACCGGGGAGCTGTTTTTT. V and J are TRBV24-1 and TRBJ2-2; D remains ambiguous. Germline loops: CDR1 KGHDR, CDR2 SFDVKD. This CDR3 has 15 residues. Trimming stripped 2 bases from V and 3 bases from J, with 9 bases between.

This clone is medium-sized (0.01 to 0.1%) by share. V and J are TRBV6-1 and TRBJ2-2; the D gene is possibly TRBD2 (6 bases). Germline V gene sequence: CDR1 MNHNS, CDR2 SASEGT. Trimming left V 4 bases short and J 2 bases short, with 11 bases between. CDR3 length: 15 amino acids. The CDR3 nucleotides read TGTGCCAGCAGTGCCCCTAGCGATAACACCGGGGAGCTGTTTTTT. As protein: CASSAPSDNTGELFF.

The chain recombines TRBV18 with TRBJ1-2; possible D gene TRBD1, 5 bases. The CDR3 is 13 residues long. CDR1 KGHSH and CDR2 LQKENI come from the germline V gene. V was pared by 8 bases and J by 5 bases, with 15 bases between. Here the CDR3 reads CASTQGPDYGYTF. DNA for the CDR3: TGTGCCAGCACCCAGGGTCCGGATTATGGCTACACCTTC. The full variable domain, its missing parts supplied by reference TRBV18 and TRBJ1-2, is NAGVMQNPRHLVRRRGQEARLRCSPMKGHSHVYWYRQLPEEGLKFMVYLQKENIIDESGMPKERFSAEFPKEGPSILRIQQVVRGDSAAYFCASTQGPDYGYTFGSGTRLTVV.

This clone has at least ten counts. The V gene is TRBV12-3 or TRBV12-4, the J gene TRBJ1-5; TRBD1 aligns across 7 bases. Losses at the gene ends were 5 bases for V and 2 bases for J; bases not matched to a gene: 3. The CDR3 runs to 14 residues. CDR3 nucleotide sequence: TGTGCCAGCAGTGTAGGACAGGGCAATCAGCCCCAGCATTTT. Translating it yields CASSVGQGNQPQHF.

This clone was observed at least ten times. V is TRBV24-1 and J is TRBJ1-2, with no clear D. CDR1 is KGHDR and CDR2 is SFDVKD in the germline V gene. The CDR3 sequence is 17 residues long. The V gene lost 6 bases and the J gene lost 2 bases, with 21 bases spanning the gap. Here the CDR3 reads CATSSPKTSGGNYGYTF. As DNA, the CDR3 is TGTGCCACCAGTTCCCCCAAGACTTCGGGAGGAAACTATGGCTACACCTTC.

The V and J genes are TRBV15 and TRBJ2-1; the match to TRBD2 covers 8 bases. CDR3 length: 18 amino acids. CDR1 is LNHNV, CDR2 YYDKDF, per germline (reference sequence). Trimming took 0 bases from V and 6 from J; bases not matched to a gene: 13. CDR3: CATSREGERAGDINEQFF. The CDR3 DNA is TGTGCCACCAGCAGAGAAGGGGAGAGAGCGGGAGACATCAATGAGCAGTTCTTC.

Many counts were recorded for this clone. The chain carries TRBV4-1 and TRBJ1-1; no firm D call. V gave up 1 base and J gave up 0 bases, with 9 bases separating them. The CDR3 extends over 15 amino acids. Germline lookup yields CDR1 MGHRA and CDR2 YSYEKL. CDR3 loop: CASSQGGGMNTEAFF. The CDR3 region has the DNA TGCGCCAGCAGCCAAGGGGGAGGTATGAACACTGAAGCTTTCTTT.

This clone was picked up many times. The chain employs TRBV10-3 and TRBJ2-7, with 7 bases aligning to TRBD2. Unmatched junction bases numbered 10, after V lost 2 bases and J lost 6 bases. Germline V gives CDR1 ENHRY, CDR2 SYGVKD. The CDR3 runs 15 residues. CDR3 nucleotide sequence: TGTGCCATCAGTGAGCGGAGCGGGACTAAGCTCGAGCAGTACTTC. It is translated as CAISERSGTKLEQYF.

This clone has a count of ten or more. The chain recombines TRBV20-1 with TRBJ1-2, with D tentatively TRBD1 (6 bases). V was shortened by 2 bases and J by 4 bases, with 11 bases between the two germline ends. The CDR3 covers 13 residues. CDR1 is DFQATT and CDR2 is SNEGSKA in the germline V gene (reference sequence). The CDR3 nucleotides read TGCAGTGCTAGAACTACAGGGTTCTATGGCTACACCTTC. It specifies CSARTTGFYGYTF.

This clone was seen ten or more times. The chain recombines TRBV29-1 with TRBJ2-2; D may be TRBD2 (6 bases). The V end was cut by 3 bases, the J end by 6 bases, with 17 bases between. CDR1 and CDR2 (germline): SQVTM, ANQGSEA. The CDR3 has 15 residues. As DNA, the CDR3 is TGCAGCGTTGAGAGCGGGTCTACCGGGCCCGGGGAGCTGTTTTTT. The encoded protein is CSVESGSTGPGELFF.